This TCR beta chain was found in a study of breast tumors, draining lymph nodes, adjacent tissues. Findings and caveats of the study: That most tumor T cells come from lymph nodes remained unproven. Tumor TCR diversity was below lymph nodes but above nontumor tissue.

Axillary draining lymph nodes of breast cancer patients supplied the node samples. TCRdb ran MiXCR on the multiplex PCR reads and lists one entry per CDR3 protein. Among 100,000 or so distinct CDR3 sequences listed, less than 25% were seen once. This clonotype was recorded at least ten times. Antigen: not known. The CDR3 sequence is 17 residues long. Germline CDR1 and CDR2: MRHNA and SNTAGT. V was pared by 0 bases and J by 3 bases, with 15 bases between. The V and J genes are TRBV6-4 and TRBJ2-1, with a possible D match to TRBD2 (5 bases). Sample: axillary lymph node tissue. The TCR originated in a female donor with breast cancer. Some clones in this sample may be carry-over from other donors' samples. For the CDR3, the DNA is TGTGCCAGCAGTGACTCGTTGAGGGCGCGGATCTACAATGAGCAGTTCTTC. It encodes CASSDSLRARIYNEQFF.